Following are 24 T cell receptor beta chains from one sample sequenced in a study of vaccination and CD4 T cells after COVID-19. Their antigens remain unidentified. The treatment denotes: roughly 10-day PBMC culture with coronavirus spike peptide pools or control peptides (ViraFEST assay). Samples of CD4+ T cells were obtained from the unexposed donor before the COVID-19 pandemic (2011-2018). Sequenced with the Oncomine TCR Beta short-read assay was DNA taken from cultured CD4+ T cells. In this case, cultured CD4+ T cells provided the extracted genomic DNA. TCRdb used MiXCR to reprocess the PCR reads, holding one entry per CDR3 protein. The sample consists of some 10,000 distinct CDR3 sequences, under 35% of them appearing once. Sequencing was performed on CD4+ T cells from blood, cultured in vitro. These receptors came from a human donor in good health.

This clonotype ranks as medium-sized. The V call is TRBV2, the J call TRBJ2-5, with D maybe TRBD2 (5 bases). The CDR3 runs 16 residues. The V gene's germline CDR1 is SNHLY and CDR2 FYNNEI. V was cut by 0 bases and J by 0 bases, with 11 bases left in between. The CDR3 is CASSEARASYQETQYF. CDR3 DNA: TGTGCCAGCAGTGAAGCGCGGGCTAGCTACCAAGAGACCCAGTACTTC.

The rearrangement links TRBV20-1 to TRBJ1-4; 9 bases match TRBD1. Trimming removed 0 bases from V and 0 bases from J; junction bases left unmatched: 8. Germline lookup yields CDR1 DFQATT and CDR2 SNEGSKA (reference sequence). The CDR3 loop spans 18 amino acids. The CDR3: CSARDLGQGTTTNEKLFF. The CDR3 nucleotides read TGCAGTGCTAGAGACCTTGGACAGGGGACGACAACTAATGAAAAACTGTTTTTT.

This clonotype was recorded a few times. The rearrangement links TRBV19 to TRBJ1-6; 7 bases align to TRBD1. This CDR3 is built from 18 residues. Germline V gene lookup returns CDR1 LNHDA and CDR2 SQIVND (reference sequence). V was pared by 3 bases and J by 0 bases, with 8 bases of the junction left unmatched. The CDR3 DNA is TGTGCCAGTAGTATGTTACAGGGGATGAGCTCCTATAATTCACCCCTCCACTTT. Translation gives CASSMLQGMSSYNSPLHF.

This clonotype was picked up a small number of times. J is TRBJ2-3 and V is TRBV21-1; the D call in the table, TRBD1, was not verified against the DNA. TRBV21-1 is termed a pseudogene. The CDR3 is 12 amino acids. The CDR3: CARDPVRDTQYF. CDR3 in DNA: TGTGCCAGAGACCCGGTAAGAGATACGCAGTATTTT.

This clonotype was seen more than once but under ten times. The rearrangement uses TRBV27 and TRBJ2-3; the match to TRBD2 covers 11 bases. Germline V gene sequence: CDR1 MNHEY, CDR2 SMNVEV (reference sequence). J was trimmed by 5 bases and V by 4 bases; bases with no gene match: 8. The CDR3 consists of 16 residues. The CDR3 reads CASSSLAGVLVDTQYF. The CDR3 nucleotides read TGTGCCAGCAGTTCACTAGCGGGAGTTCTTGTAGATACGCAGTATTTT.

Written as DNA, the CDR3 is TGTGCCAGCACCGGACCCGGGACAGGGTACGAGCAGTACTTC. It translates to CASTGPGTGYEQYF. This chain joins TRBV28 and TRBJ2-7; 9 positions agree with TRBD1. The CDR3 is made up of 14 amino acids. Germline trimming cut 7 bases from V and 4 bases from J; bases unmatched to any gene: 8. Germline CDR1 is MDHEN and CDR2 is SYDVKM. Supplemented by reference TRBV28 and TRBJ2-7, the full variable domain reads DVKVTQSSRYLVKRTGEKVFLECVQDMDHENMFWYRQDPGLGLRLIYFSYDVKMKEKGDIPEGYSVSREKKERFSLILESASTNQTSMYLCASTGPGTGYEQYFGPGTRLTVT.

The chain recombines TRBV11-2 with TRBJ2-2; no clear D gene. The germline V gene encodes CDR1 SGHAT and CDR2 FQNNGV. The germline V and J ends were trimmed by 4 bases and 0 bases, with 6 bases remaining between them. This CDR3 region has 14 residues. The CDR3 DNA follows: TGTGCCAGCAGCTACGGACCGAACACCGGGGAGCTGTTTTTT. It codes for CASSYGPNTGELFF. The full variable domain, with the rest looked up from reference TRBV11-2 and TRBJ2-2, is EAGVAQSPRYKIIEKRQSVAFWCNPISGHATLYWYQQILGQGPKLLIQFQNNGVVDDSQLPKDRFSAERLKGVDSTLKIQPAKLEDSAVYLCASSYGPNTGELFFGEGSRLTVL.

This chain connects TRBV18 to TRBJ2-7, with 10 bases fitting TRBD2. J lost 7 bases, V lost 9 bases, and 12 bases had no gene match. This CDR3 has 14 residues. The germline gives CDR1 KGHSH, CDR2 LQKENI. The CDR3 sequence is CARLTGLAGGEQYF. DNA of the CDR3: TGTGCCAGACTCACGGGATTAGCGGGAGGAGAGCAGTACTTC.

This clonotype was counted only a few times. The chain uses TRBV6-1 and TRBJ2-1, with 9 bases that match TRBD1. CDR1 MNHNS and CDR2 SASEGT come from the germline V gene. V lost 6 bases, J lost 2 bases, and 5 bases stayed unmatched. The CDR3 sequence is 15 residues long. The CDR3 sequence: CASRETGGAYNEQFF. DNA of the CDR3: TGTGCCAGCAGGGAAACAGGGGGCGCCTACAATGAGCAGTTCTTC.

The chain carries TRBV19 and TRBJ2-7; the match to TRBD2 covers 8 bases. The J segment lost 2 bases and the V segment lost 5 bases, leaving 5 bases of the junction unmatched. The CDR3 is 14 amino acids. Germline-derived CDR1 and CDR2 are LNHDA and SQIVND (reference sequence). The CDR3 DNA reads TGTGCCAGTAGTTTGACTAGCGCTCCCTACGAGCAGTACTTC. Its protein product is CASSLTSAPYEQYF.

The V call is TRBV7-2, the J call TRBJ1-1; D is possibly TRBD1 (6 bases). This CDR3 contains 12 residues. V lost 6 bases and J 5 bases, leaving 10 bases between the germline ends. Germline CDR1 reads SGHTA; CDR2 reads FQGNSA. CDR3 region: CASRHRGTEAFF. The CDR3 DNA sequence: TGTGCCAGCAGGCATAGGGGGACTGAAGCTTTCTTT.

The sample holds a few counts of this clonotype. This chain connects TRBV7-2 to TRBJ1-1; 11 nucleotides agree with TRBD1. The CDR3 has 15 amino acids. CDR1 SGHTA and CDR2 FQGNSA come from the germline V gene. The V and J ends lost 5 bases and 3 bases, in that order; junction bases with no gene match: 5. DNA for the CDR3: TGTGCCAGCAGCGCGGACAGGGGGCAGTACACTGAAGCTTTCTTT. This gives the protein CASSADRGQYTEAFF.

V usage is TRBV20-1 and J usage is TRBJ2-1; D is undetermined. CDR3 length: 12 amino acids. The V end lost 7 bases, the J end lost 8 bases, and 15 bases lay between the germline ends. The germline V gene encodes CDR1 DFQATT and CDR2 SNEGSKA (reference sequence). CDR3 region: CSVPGRLHEQFF. The CDR3, as DNA: TGCAGTGTGCCCGGCAGATTACATGAGCAGTTCTTC.

In this sample, this clonotype turned up a few times. The chain links TRBV29-1 to TRBJ1-1; D gene unclear. V was shortened by 3 bases and J by 11 bases, with 13 bases between the two germline ends. The CDR3 is 11 amino acids. The germline V gene encodes CDR1 SQVTM and CDR2 ANQGSEA. CDR3 residues: CSVERRARAFF. Written as DNA, the CDR3 is TGCAGCGTTGAGCGAAGGGCACGGGCTTTCTTT.

The rearrangement links TRBV29-1 to TRBJ1-5; D is unclear. Trimming stripped 4 bases from V and 2 bases from J, with 6 bases between. In germline, CDR1 is SQVTM, CDR2 ANQGSEA. CDR3 length: 12 amino acids. CDR3 nucleotide sequence: TGCAGCGTTGGGGAGGGCAATCAGCCCCAGCATTTT. Its translation is CSVGEGNQPQHF.

This rearrangement joins TRBV6-2 or TRBV6-3 to TRBJ2-1; 7 positions match TRBD2. Per germline, CDR1 MNHEY and CDR2 SVGEGT. V dropped 0 bases and J dropped 0; count of bases not matched to a gene: 5. CDR3 length: 17 residues. The CDR3, as DNA: TGTGCCAGCAGTTACTCGTTTGGCGGGAGCTCCTACAATGAGCAGTTCTTC. It specifies CASSYSFGGSSYNEQFF.

The sample holds one count of this clonotype. The chain uses TRBV7-2 and TRBJ2-1; D not resolved. Trimming cost V 1 base and J 15 bases, with 13 bases left between them. Looked up from germline, CDR1 is SGHTA and CDR2 is FQGNSA. CDR3 length: 12 residues. CDR3 amino acids: CASSLVVSAPFF. The CDR3 region has the DNA TGTGCCAGCAGCTTAGTAGTCAGCGCCCCGTTCTTC.

Within the sample, this clonotype is medium-sized. This rearrangement joins TRBV10-3 to TRBJ2-7, with TRBD1 matching 10 bases. V lost 10 bases, J lost 3 bases, and 9 bases stayed unmatched. The germline gives CDR1 ENHRY, CDR2 SYGVKD. This CDR3 has 14 amino acids. CDR3 loop: CATDSGTGVYEQYF. The CDR3 DNA reads as TGTGCCACGGACTCCGGGACAGGGGTCTACGAGCAGTACTTC.

The J gene is TRBJ2-7, the V gene TRBV6-2 or TRBV6-3; D possibly corresponds to TRBD1 (5 bases). The V gene lost 2 bases and the J gene lost 2 bases, with 16 bases spanning the gap. Germline V lookup: CDR1 MNHEY, CDR2 SVGEGT. The CDR3 has 16 amino acids. CDR3 DNA sequence: TGTGCCAGCAGTTACCCCCTTGACAGACCTACCTACGAGCAGTACTTC. It encodes CASSYPLDRPTYEQYF.

This clonotype has more than one count but fewer than ten. This chain links TRBV27 with TRBJ1-1; 7 bases align to TRBD1. The V gene's germline CDR1 is MNHEY and CDR2 SMNVEV (reference sequence). With 2 bases clipped from V and 1 base from J, the junction kept 1 base outside the gene matches. This CDR3 region has 14 residues. The CDR3 DNA is TGTGCCAGCAGTTTAAGACAGGGGAACACTGAAGCTTTCTTT. It is translated as CASSLRQGNTEAFF.

The rearrangement uses TRBV7-8 and TRBJ2-2; the match to TRBD1 covers 7 bases. Per the germline V gene, CDR1 is SGHVS and CDR2 is FQNEAQ. The ends lost 5 bases at V and 6 bases at J; junction bases unmatched: 9. The CDR3 loop spans 15 amino acids. Here the CDR3 DNA reads TGTGCCAGCAGCCCTGAGGGGGCGCTTCCCGGGGAGCTGTTTTTT. Translated, it gives CASSPEGALPGELFF.

This clonotype appeared a few times. J is TRBJ1-2 and V is TRBV5-6, with D unresolved. The CDR3 is 11 amino acids. Germline-derived CDR1 and CDR2 are SGHDT and YYEEEE. With 2 bases removed from V and 7 bases from J, the gap between germline ends came to 6 bases. The CDR3 coding sequence is TGTGCCAGCAGCTTCGGTGGTGGCTACACCTTC. Translated: CASSFGGGYTF.

The rearrangement links TRBV28 to TRBJ2-2; 13 bases map to TRBD2. V was pared by 6 bases and J by 5 bases, with 9 bases of the junction left unmatched. The CDR3 totals 17 residues. The germline gives CDR1 MDHEN, CDR2 SYDVKM. CDR3 sequence reads: CASRPGLAGRETGELFF. The CDR3 nucleotides read TGTGCCAGCAGACCGGGACTAGCGGGAAGGGAAACCGGGGAGCTGTTTTTT.

This clonotype was counted only a few times. The chain uses TRBV2 and TRBJ2-5, with a weak D call TRBD1 (6 bases). Per germline, CDR1 SNHLY and CDR2 FYNNEI. The CDR3 spans 15 residues. V lost 6 bases and J 4 bases, leaving 18 bases between the germline ends. In DNA form, the CDR3 reads TGTGCCAGCAGGACAGGAGGTGGGTCCCGAGAGACCCAGTACTTC. Translated, it gives CASRTGGGSRETQYF.